This T cell receptor beta chain was obtained from a study of blood T cell repertoires in COVID-19. Study context: Specimens from acute and convalescent COVID-19 originated in the United States, Italy and Spain.

Enrollment of patients from Seattle took place during active infection, with longitudinal follow-up. The trim removed 3 bases at V and 1 base at J, leaving 2 bases unmatched. CDR3 length: 15 residues. Germline CDR1 SGDLS, CDR2 YYNGEE. Sequenced by immunoSEQ multiplex PCR; TCRdb stores in-frame clones only, minus some. Among about 180,000 clones listed, 80% to 90% were seen once. The TCR was taken from an elderly woman with COVID-19, enrolled during active disease. The specimen was peripheral blood. V usage is TRBV9 and J usage is TRBJ1-2; 11 bases fit TRBD1. The CDR3 nucleotides read TGTGCCAGCAGCGACGGGACAGGGGGTAACTATGGCTACACCTTC. Protein: CASSDGTGGNYGYTF.